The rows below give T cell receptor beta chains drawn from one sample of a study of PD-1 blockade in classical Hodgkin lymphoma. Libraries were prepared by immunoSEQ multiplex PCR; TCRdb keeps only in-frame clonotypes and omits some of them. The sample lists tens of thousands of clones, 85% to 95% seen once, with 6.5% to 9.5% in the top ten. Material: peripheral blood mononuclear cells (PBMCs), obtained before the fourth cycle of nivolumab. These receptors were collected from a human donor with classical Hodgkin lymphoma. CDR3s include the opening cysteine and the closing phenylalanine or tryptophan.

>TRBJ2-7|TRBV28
CASSFFNEPNVYEQYF
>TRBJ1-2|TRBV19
CASSIAVQGYGYTF
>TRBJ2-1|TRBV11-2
CASSLDYTRGAGSYNEQFF
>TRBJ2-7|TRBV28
CASSPGSLYEQYF
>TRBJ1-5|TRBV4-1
CASSQADREGNQPQHF
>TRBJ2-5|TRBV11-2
CATRDKETQYF
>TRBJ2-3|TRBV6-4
CASSESFTDTQYF
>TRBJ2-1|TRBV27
CASRTGAGNEQFF
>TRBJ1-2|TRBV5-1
CASSLADHGYTF
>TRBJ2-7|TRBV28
CASSPPGIYEQYF
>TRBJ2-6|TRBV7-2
CASSLVAGYGANVLTF
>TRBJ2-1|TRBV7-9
CASSFTAGEYNEQFF
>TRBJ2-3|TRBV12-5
CASGFRLAGVPDTQYF
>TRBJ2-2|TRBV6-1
CASSVRGGTGELFF
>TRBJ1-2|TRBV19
CASKYGNGYTF
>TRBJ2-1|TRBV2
CASQGSAVSYNEQFF
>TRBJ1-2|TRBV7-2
CASTQENYGYTF
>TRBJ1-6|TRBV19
CASSITRQGNSPLHF
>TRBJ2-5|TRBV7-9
CASSLAWGGQETQYF
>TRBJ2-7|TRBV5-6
CASSLGSGGAAYEQYF
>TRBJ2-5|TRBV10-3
CAISEGKRGQETQYF
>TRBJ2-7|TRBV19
CASSTTAGTGDEQYF
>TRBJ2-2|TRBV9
CASSPAGANTGELFF
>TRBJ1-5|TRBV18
CASSPPYENQPQHF
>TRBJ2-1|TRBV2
CASSVQGPFGEQFF
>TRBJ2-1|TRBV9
CASSVHPGSYNEQFF
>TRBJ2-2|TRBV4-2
CASSQEGIRTANTGELFF
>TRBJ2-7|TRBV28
CASSPPGLSYEQYF
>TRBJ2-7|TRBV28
CASSIASGRVYEQYF
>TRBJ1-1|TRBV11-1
CASSFRTENTEAFF
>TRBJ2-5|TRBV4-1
CASSRGIIETQYF
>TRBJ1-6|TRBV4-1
CASSQRVPGKADSYNSPLHF
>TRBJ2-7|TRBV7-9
CASSLSETGEQYF
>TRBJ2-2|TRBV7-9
CASSLVSGGQAGELFF
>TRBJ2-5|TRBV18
CASSPGTQERETQYF
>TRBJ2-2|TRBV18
CASSPRIGADTGELFF
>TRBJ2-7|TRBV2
CASLGQKSSYEQYF
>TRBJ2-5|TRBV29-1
CSVEGQSRETQYF
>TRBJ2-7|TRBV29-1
CSVEDPMGGTYF
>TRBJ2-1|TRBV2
CASSDLDRTLEFF
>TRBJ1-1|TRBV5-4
CASSLGQGAFF
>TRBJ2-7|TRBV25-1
CASTGGWGSGEQYF
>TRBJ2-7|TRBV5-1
CASHGTGVGQYF
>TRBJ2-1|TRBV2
CASKEIVIGNEQFF
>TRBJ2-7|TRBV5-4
CASSRGLAGAPKQYF
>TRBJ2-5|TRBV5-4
CASSSTDRGETQYF
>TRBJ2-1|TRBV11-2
CASSFLLAVGNEQFF
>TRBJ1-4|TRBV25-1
CASSGTLKGGKLFF
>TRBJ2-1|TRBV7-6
CASSLVDGLADNEQFF
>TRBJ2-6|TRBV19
CASSILAGRKSSGANVLTF
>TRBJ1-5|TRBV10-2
CASSGLWTQPQHF